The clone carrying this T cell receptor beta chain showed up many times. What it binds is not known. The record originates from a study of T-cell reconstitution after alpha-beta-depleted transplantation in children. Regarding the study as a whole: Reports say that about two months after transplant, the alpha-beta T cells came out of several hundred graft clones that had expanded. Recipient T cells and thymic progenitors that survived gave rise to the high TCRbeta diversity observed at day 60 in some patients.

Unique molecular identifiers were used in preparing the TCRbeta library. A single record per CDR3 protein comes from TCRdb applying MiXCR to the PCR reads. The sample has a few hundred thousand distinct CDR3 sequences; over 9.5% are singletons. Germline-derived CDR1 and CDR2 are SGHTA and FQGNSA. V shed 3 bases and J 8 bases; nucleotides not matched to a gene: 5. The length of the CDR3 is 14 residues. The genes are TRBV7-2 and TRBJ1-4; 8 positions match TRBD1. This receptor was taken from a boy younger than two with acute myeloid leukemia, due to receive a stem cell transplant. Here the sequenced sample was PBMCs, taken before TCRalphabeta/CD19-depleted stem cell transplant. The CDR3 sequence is CASSLDRVVEKLFF. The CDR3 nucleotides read TGTGCCAGCAGCTTGGACAGGGTTGTAGAAAAACTGTTTTTT.